This T cell receptor beta chain is drawn from a study of STAT5B mutations in CD4+ large granular lymphocyte leukemia. CDR1 and CDR2 from the germline V gene are LGHNA and YSLEER. The CDR3 runs 13 residues. V lost 3 bases, J lost 6 bases, and 9 bases lay in between. Method: immunoSEQ multiplex PCR; TCRdb's copy keeps in-frame clones and lacks some. The repertoire includes some 3,900 clones, over 70% of them detected once, and around 75% sits in the top ten. Turning to this clone: Its target is unknown.

General study points: Without putative leukemic clones, patient CD4-sorted repertoires remained more clonal than healthy CD4+ repertoires. Main leukemic clonotypes were patient-specific, but roughly 26% appeared at low frequency elsewhere. Data were not HLA-matched across samples.

The specimen was PBMCs. This chain uses TRBV4-3 with TRBJ1-5; D uncertain. This clonotype originated in a man aged 55 to 69 with CD4+ T-cell large granular lymphocyte leukemia. The CDR3 DNA reads TGCGCCAGCAGCCAGTCTCCTTTTCAGCCCCAGCATTTT. Its protein product is CASSQSPFQPQHF.